The rows below give T cell receptor beta chains drawn from one sample of a study of blood T cell repertoires in COVID-19. Profiled with immunoSEQ multiplex PCR; TCRdb holds only in-frame clones, not every one. The data contain some 380,000 clones, approximately 80% of them singletons. Sample: peripheral blood. These receptors were obtained from a human donor with acute or convalescent COVID-19. The donor label of this sample is uncertain. CDR3s include the opening cysteine and the closing phenylalanine or tryptophan. D genes are given only for firm matches. Some rows mark clone size as missing; the rest say once, few, many or name a class of expanded clone.

V,D,size,J,DNA,CDR3
TRBV5-5,TRBD1,few,TRBJ1-1,TGTGCCAGCAGCTCGGGACAGCTTACCATGAACACTGAAGCTTTCTTT,CASSSGQLTMNTEAFF
TRBV7-8,TRBD2,-,TRBJ2-7,TGTGCCAGCAGCCTGAGCGGGGGCCTGCCCTACGAGCAGTACTTC,CASSLSGGLPYEQYF
TRBV15,TRBD2,-,TRBJ2-1,TGTGCCACCAGCAGAGGGGTAGCGGGATACAATGAGCAGTTCTTC,CATSRGVAGYNEQFF
TRBV27,TRBD2,-,TRBJ2-1,TGTGCCAGCAGTCGCCTTGGCGGGGGAAACTCCTACAATGAGCAGTTCTTC,CASSRLGGGNSYNEQFF
TRBV29-1,-,-,TRBJ1-2,TGCAGCGTTGAAAGCCCAAACTATGGCTACACCTTC,CSVESPNYGYTF
TRBV3-1/TRBV3-2,-,-,TRBJ2-2,TGTGCCAGCCGCGAACGGGTGGACCGGGGAGAGCTGTTTTTT,CASRERVDRGELFF
TRBV2,-,-,TRBJ1-1,TGTGCCAGCAGAAACCAAGCTCTGACTGAAGCTTTCTTT,CASRNQALTEAFF
TRBV7-9,TRBD1,-,TRBJ1-5,TGTGCCAGCAGCCAGGACAGGGCTGGCAATCAGCCCCAGCATTTT,CASSQDRAGNQPQHF
TRBV15,-,-,TRBJ1-2,TGTGCCACCAGCAGAGGGGGCAGGGGCATCTCGGTCGGCTACACCTTC,CATSRGGRGISVGYTF
TRBV4-1,-,-,TRBJ1-3,TGCGCCAGCAGCCAAATAGGTAGTACAGGGAGAGGAAACACCATATATTTT,CASSQIGSTGRGNTIYF
TRBV4-2,TRBD1,-,TRBJ2-7,TGTGCCAGCAGCCCCCGGACAGGGGCGAACCCTACAGCGGAGACACTTTACGAGCAGTACTTC,CASSPRTGANPTAETLYEQYF
TRBV6-5,TRBD1,-,TRBJ1-1,TGTGCCAGCAGTCATGGGACAGCGAACACTGAAGCTTTCTTT,CASSHGTANTEAFF
TRBV29-1,-,-,TRBJ2-7,TGCAGCGCTAGGGACAGTGGGACTTACGAGCAGTACTTC,CSARDSGTYEQYF
TRBV7-6,TRBD2,-,TRBJ2-7,TGTGCCAGCAGCTTAGGTGTGGGTCTAGCGGGAGGGCCGGGCTCCTACGAGCAGTACTTC,CASSLGVGLAGGPGSYEQYF
TRBV19,-,-,TRBJ2-3,TGTGCCAGTAGTATAAGGGGGTCAGATACGCAGTATTTT,CASSIRGSDTQYF
TRBV7-9,TRBD1,-,TRBJ2-5,TGTGCCAGCAGCTTTACAGGGGGCGTCGAACAAGAGACCCAGTACTTC,CASSFTGGVEQETQYF
TRBV5-6,-,once,TRBJ2-3,TGTGCCAGCAGCTCCCTAGGTAGCACAGATACGCAGTATTTT,CASSSLGSTDTQYF
TRBV24-1,-,-,TRBJ1-3,TGTGCCACCAGTGATTTGTGGAACAGCTCTGGAAACACCATATATTTT,CATSDLWNSSGNTIYF
TRBV21-1,-,-,TRBJ2-7,TGTGCCAGCAACGAGGGGAGGAGCTCCTACGAGCAGTACTTC,CASNEGRSSYEQYF
TRBV19,TRBD1,-,TRBJ1-1,TGTGCCAGCCGGACCGGGACAGGGGACGCTGAAGCTTTCTTT,CASRTGTGDAEAFF
TRBV7-6,-,-,TRBJ1-1,TGTGCCAGCAGCCCCCATTTAGGGCAGGGTGAGAGAAACACTGAAGCTTTCTTT,CASSPHLGQGERNTEAFF
TRBV25-1,-,-,TRBJ2-5,TGTGCCAGCAGAGGACAGCGCCCATGGGAGACCCAGTACTTC,CASRGQRPWETQYF
TRBV2,TRBD1,-,TRBJ1-5,TGTGCCAGCAGAGCACAGGGGGCTGAAAGCAATCAGCCCCAGCATTTT,CASRAQGAESNQPQHF
TRBV5-1,TRBD1,-,TRBJ1-4,TGCGCCAGCACGTGGGACAGGCTTGGTGTTAATGAAAAACTGTTTTTT,CASTWDRLGVNEKLFF
TRBV7-2,TRBD2,once,TRBJ2-3,TGTGCCAGCGGCACGACTAGCGGGGGGGGTCTTAGAACGCAGTATTTT,CASGTTSGGGLRTQYF